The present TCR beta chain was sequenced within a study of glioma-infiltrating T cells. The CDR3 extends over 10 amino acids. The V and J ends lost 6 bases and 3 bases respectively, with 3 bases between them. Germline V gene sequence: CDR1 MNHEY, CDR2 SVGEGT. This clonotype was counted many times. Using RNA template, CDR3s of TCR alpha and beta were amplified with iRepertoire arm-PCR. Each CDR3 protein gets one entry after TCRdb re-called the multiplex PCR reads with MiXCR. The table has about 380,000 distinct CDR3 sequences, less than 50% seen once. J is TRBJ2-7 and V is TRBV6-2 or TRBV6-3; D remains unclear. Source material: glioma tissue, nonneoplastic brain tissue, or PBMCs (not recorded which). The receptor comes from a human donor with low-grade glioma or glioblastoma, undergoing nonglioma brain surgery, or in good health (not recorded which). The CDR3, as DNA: TGTGCCAGCAGCCTCTACGAGCAGTACTTC. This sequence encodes CASSLYEQYF.